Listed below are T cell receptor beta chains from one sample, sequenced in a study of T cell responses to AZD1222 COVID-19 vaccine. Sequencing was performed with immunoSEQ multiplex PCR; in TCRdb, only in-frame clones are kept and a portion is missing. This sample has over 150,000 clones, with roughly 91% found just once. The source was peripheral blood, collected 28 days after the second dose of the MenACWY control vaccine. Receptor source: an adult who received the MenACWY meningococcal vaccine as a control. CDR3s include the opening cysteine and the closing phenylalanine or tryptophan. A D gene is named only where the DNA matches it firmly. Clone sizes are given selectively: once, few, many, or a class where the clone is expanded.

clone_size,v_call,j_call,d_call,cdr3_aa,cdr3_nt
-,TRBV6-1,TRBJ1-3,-,CASSDGPFSGNTIYF,TGTGCCAGCAGTGACGGACCGTTCTCTGGAAACACCATATATTTT
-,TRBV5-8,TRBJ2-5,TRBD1,CASRTGTGARGETQYF,TGTGCCAGCCGAACCGGGACAGGGGCTCGGGGAGAGACCCAGTACTTC
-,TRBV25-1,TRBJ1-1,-,CASSLGQRTEAFF,TGTGCCAGCAGCCTCGGACAGAGGACTGAAGCTTTCTTT
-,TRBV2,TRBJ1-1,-,CASTLNRDGLRSFF,TGTGCCAGCACCCTAAACCGGGACGGTCTCCGCTCTTTCTTT
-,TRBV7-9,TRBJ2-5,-,CASSLNPVEGTQYF,TGTGCCAGCAGCTTAAACCCGGTAGAGGGGACCCAGTACTTC
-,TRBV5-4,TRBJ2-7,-,CASSLDPGIYEQYF,TGTGCCAGCAGCTTGGATCCAGGGATCTACGAGCAGTACTTC
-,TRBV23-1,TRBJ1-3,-,CASSQPASGNTIYF,TGCGCCAGCAGTCAACCGGCCTCTGGAAACACCATATATTTT
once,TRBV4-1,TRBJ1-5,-,CASSQDSRANQPQHF,TGCGCCAGCAGCCAAGATTCCAGGGCCAATCAGCCCCAGCATTTT
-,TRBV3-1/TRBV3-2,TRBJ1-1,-,CASSQGIQVNTEAFF,TGTGCCAGCAGCCAAGGGATTCAGGTGAACACTGAAGCTTTCTTT
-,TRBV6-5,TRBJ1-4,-,CASGRKPNEKLFF,TGTGCCAGCGGACGCAAACCTAATGAAAAACTGTTTTTT
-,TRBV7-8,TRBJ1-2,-,CASSPGRSYGYTF,TGTGCCAGCAGCCCAGGACGGAGCTATGGCTACACCTTC
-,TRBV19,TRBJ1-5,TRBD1,CASSIPGGQGGNQPQHF,TGTGCCAGTAGTATCCCAGGGGGGCAGGGAGGTAATCAGCCCCAGCATTTT
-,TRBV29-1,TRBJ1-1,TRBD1,CSVKDRRGAEAFF,TGCAGCGTGAAGGACAGGCGTGGCGCTGAAGCTTTCTTT
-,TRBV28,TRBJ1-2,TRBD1,CASSLGNIQGSSTF,TGTGCCAGCAGTTTAGGGAATATACAGGGGAGCTCCACCTTC
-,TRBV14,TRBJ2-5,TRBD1,CASSQGGTGGQETQYF,TGTGCCAGCAGCCAAGGGGGAACAGGGGGCCAAGAGACCCAGTACTTC
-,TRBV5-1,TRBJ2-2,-,CASSFRTATGELFF,TGCGCCAGCAGCTTCAGGACAGCCACCGGGGAGCTGTTTTTT
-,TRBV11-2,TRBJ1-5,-,CASSLVDNQPQHF,TGTGCCAGCAGCTTAGTTGACAATCAGCCCCAGCATTTT
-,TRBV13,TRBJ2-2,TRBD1,CASSLGDRETGELFF,TGTGCCAGCAGCTTAGGGGACAGGGAGACCGGGGAGCTGTTTTTT
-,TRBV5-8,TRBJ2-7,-,CASSLRTGSQYF,TGTGCCAGCAGCTTGCGAACTGGCTCGCAGTACTTC
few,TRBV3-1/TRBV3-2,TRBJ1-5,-,CASSLTGNQPQHF,TGTGCCAGCAGCCTTACGGGCAATCAGCCCCAGCATTTT
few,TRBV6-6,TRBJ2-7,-,CASSSPQGGPEQYF,TGTGCCAGCAGTTCCCCCCAAGGGGGGCCCGAGCAGTACTTC
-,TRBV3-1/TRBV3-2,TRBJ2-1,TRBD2,CASSQQRGEQFF,TGTGCCAGCAGCCAACAGCGGGGGGAGCAGTTCTTC
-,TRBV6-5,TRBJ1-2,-,CASSYSIRGFNYGYTF,TGTGCCAGCAGTTACTCGATCAGGGGATTTAACTATGGCTACACCTTC
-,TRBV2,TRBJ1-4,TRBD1,CASSEWAGGEKLFF,TGTGCCAGCAGTGAATGGGCAGGGGGAGAAAAACTGTTTTTT
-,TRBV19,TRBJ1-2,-,CATKARRVSGYTF,TGTGCCACCAAAGCGAGGAGGGTCTCTGGCTACACCTTC
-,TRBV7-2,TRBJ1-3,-,CASSRGGISGNTIYF,TGTGCCAGCAGCCGGGGGGGCATCTCTGGAAACACCATATATTTT
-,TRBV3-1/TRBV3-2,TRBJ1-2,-,CASSQHRMVGTQGGYTF,TGTGCCAGCAGCCAACATCGCATGGTGGGGACTCAGGGTGGCTACACCTTC
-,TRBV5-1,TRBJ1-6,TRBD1,CASSLVTGQYSPLHF,TGCGCCAGCAGCTTGGTAACGGGACAGTATTCACCCCTCCACTTT
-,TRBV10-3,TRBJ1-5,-,CAISDSDRTQPQHF,TGTGCCATCAGTGACTCCGACAGGACTCAGCCCCAGCATTTT
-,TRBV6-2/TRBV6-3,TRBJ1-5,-,CASCFGQSNQPQHF,TGTGCCAGCTGTTTCGGACAGAGCAATCAGCCCCAGCATTTT
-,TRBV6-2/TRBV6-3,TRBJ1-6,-,CASSYLAGLSNSPLHF,TGTGCCAGCAGTTACTTGGCAGGGCTAAGTAATTCACCCCTCCACTTT
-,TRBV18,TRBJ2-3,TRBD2,CASSPGLAVDTQYF,TGTGCCAGCTCACCGGGACTAGCGGTAGATACGCAGTATTTT
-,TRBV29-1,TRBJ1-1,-,CSVMGTREAFF,TGCAGCGTTATGGGGACCAGGGAAGCTTTCTTT
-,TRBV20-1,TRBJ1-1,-,CSARRDTEAFF,TGCAGTGCTAGGAGGGACACTGAAGCTTTCTTT
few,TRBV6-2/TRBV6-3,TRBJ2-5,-,CASSPLQGWETQYF,TGTGCCAGCAGCCCTCTACAGGGTTGGGAGACCCAGTACTTC
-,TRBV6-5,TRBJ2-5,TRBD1,CASTRPTGGQETQYF,TGTGCCAGCACCCGCCCCACAGGGGGGCAAGAGACCCAGTACTTC
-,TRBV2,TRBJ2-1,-,CASSYYNEQFF,TGTGCCAGCAGTTATTACAATGAGCAGTTCTTC
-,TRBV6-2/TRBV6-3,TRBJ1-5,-,CASSYSGRAKYSNQPQHF,TGTGCCAGCAGTTACTCGGGCAGGGCGAAATATAGCAATCAGCCCCAGCATTTT
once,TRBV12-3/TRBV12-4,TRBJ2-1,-,CASSSRVNEQFF,TGTGCCAGCAGTTCCAGGGTCAATGAGCAGTTCTTC
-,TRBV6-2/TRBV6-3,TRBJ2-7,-,CASSLGRKSYEQYF,TGTGCCAGCAGTTTGGGACGGAAGTCCTACGAGCAGTACTTC
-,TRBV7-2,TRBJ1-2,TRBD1,CASSSFDRVGGYTF,TGTGCCAGCAGCTCGTTCGACAGGGTTGGGGGCTACACCTTC
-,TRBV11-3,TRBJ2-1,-,CASSLDRGQYNEQFF,TGTGCCAGCAGCTTAGATCGAGGGCAATACAATGAGCAGTTCTTC
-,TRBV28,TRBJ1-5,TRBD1,CASSLGQGAGQPQHF,TGTGCCAGCAGTTTAGGCCAGGGGGCTGGACAGCCCCAGCATTTT
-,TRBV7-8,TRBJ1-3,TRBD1,CASSFHRGLSGNTIYF,TGTGCCAGCAGCTTCCACAGGGGGCTTTCCGGAAACACCATATATTTT
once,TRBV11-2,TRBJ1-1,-,CASSLYPGRSDTEAFF,TGTGCCAGCAGCTTATATCCCGGCAGATCGGACACTGAAGCTTTCTTT
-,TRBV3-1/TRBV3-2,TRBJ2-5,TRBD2,CASSQLAGGRETQYF,TGTGCCAGCAGCCAACTAGCGGGGGGGAGAGAGACCCAGTACTTC
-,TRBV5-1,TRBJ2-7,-,CASSLEGRGSYEQYF,TGCGCCAGCAGCTTGGAAGGGAGAGGATCCTACGAGCAGTACTTC
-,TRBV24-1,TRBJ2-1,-,CATSDAGTHYNEQFF,TGTGCCACCAGTGATGCCGGGACTCACTACAATGAGCAGTTCTTC
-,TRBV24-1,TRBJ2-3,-,CATSRGGTDTQYF,TGTGCCACCAGTCGGGGTGGCACAGATACGCAGTATTTT
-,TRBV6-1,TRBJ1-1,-,CASSESRGNTEAFF,TGTGCCAGCAGTGAATCCAGGGGGAACACTGAAGCTTTCTTT
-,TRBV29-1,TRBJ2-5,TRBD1,CSVVSDREGAIVETQYF,TGCAGCGTTGTATCTGACAGGGAAGGGGCAATCGTTGAGACCCAGTACTTC
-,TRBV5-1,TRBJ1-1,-,CASSSATANTEAFF,TGCGCCAGCAGCTCAGCGACAGCTAACACTGAAGCTTTCTTT
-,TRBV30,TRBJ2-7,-,CAWIRQAGQYEQYF,TGTGCCTGGATTCGACAGGCGGGACAATACGAGCAGTACTTC
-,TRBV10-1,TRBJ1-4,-,CATSPLYRDFATNEKLFF,TGCGCCACCTCGCCTCTTTACCGGGACTTCGCAACTAATGAAAAACTGTTTTTT
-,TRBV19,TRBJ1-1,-,CASSIVGQRHEAFF,TGTGCCAGTAGTATAGTCGGACAGAGACATGAAGCTTTCTTT